Each of the 9 T cell receptor beta chains below was sequenced from the same sample in a study of Ad26.COV2.S vaccination and SARS-CoV-2 variants. Profiled with immunoSEQ multiplex PCR; TCRdb holds only in-frame clones, not every one. The sample lists roughly 450,000 clones; 75% to 95% were seen once. Stated treatment: about 20 received Ad26.COV2.S at low or high dose, single or two shots; several received placebo; per-sample allocation not given. Each sample was drawn 63 days after the first injection (of vaccine or placebo). Sequencing used peripheral blood, obtained in a trial of Ad26.COV2.S vaccine versus placebo. The receptors derive from a person aged 18-60 years who received the Ad26.COV2.S COVID-19 vaccine or a placebo.

The rearrangement uses TRBV25-1 and TRBJ1-2, with D perhaps TRBD1 (6 bases). V was cut by 1 base and J by 8 bases, with 17 bases left in between. Germline V gene data show CDR1 as MGHDK and CDR2 as SYGVNS. The CDR3 is made up of 15 amino acids. The CDR3: CASSEFGGAGRGYTF. In nucleotides, the CDR3 is TGTGCCAGCAGTGAATTTGGGGGCGCAGGGAGAGGCTACACCTTC.

The chain recombines TRBV9 with TRBJ1-6, with D unclear. CDR1 is SGDLS, CDR2 YYNGEE, per germline. This CDR3 spans 14 amino acids. V dropped 1 base and J dropped 5 bases, with 7 bases sitting between them. CDR3 residues: CASSVKTNNSPLHF. CDR3 DNA: TGTGCCAGCAGCGTAAAAACGAATAATTCACCCCTCCACTTT.

The V call is TRBV7-9, the J call TRBJ2-5; D gene ambiguous. The ends were cut back, 5 bases at V and 2 bases at J, with 18 bases in the middle. Germline-derived CDR1 and CDR2 are SEHNR and FQNEAQ (reference sequence). This CDR3 contains 16 residues. CDR3 sequence reads: CASSPQFGAVQETQYF. The CDR3 DNA follows: TGTGCCAGCAGCCCCCAGTTTGGTGCGGTACAAGAGACCCAGTACTTC.

A single count supports this clone. CDR3 nucleotide sequence: TGTGCCAGCAGCCCCAACACAGAAAACTCTGGGGCCAACGTCCTGACTTTC. This translates into CASSPNTENSGANVLTF. The chain links TRBV12-1 to TRBJ2-6; the table's TRBD1 call for D was not verified on the DNA. TRBV12-1 is reported as a pseudogene. This CDR3 comprises 17 residues.

The CDR3 here is CAWSGGGELFF. The CDR3, as DNA: TGTGCCTGGAGTGGGGGCGGGGAGCTGTTTTTT. This chain connects TRBV30 to TRBJ2-2; D gene ambiguous. This CDR3 is 11 amino acids long. V was shortened by 1 base and J by 7 bases, with 4 bases between the two germline ends. Germline lookup yields CDR1 GTSNPN and CDR2 SVGIG (reference sequence).

The chain carries TRBV19 and TRBJ2-5, with no clear D. CDR1 LNHDA and CDR2 SQIVND come from the germline V gene (reference sequence). The CDR3 totals 15 residues. Trimming removed 4 bases from V and 4 bases from J, with 16 bases in between. The CDR3 nucleotides read TGTGCCAGTAGTACTTTTACTCCTGGTAGAGAGACCCAGTACTTC. Its protein product is CASSTFTPGRETQYF.

The chain joins TRBV12-3 or TRBV12-4 to TRBJ2-2; no clear D. This CDR3 is built from 12 residues. The V gene lost 4 bases and the J gene lost 5 bases, with 5 bases spanning the gap. The CDR3 region is CASSSYTGELFF. The CDR3 DNA follows: TGTGCCAGCAGTTCCTATACCGGGGAGCTGTTTTTT.

J is TRBJ1-2 and V is TRBV6-2 or TRBV6-3; possibly TRBD1 for D (6 bases). The V end was cut by 2 bases, the J end by 4 bases, with 11 bases between. The CDR3 length is 14 residues. Germline V gives CDR1 MNHEY, CDR2 SVGEGT. The CDR3 DNA reads as TGTGCCAGCAGTTACGAGGGGGTACTCTATGGCTACACCTTC. Protein sequence: CASSYEGVLYGYTF.

The chain uses TRBV7-9 and TRBJ1-6; D is ambiguous. Germline V gives CDR1 SEHNR, CDR2 FQNEAQ (reference sequence). Trimming shortened V by 4 bases and J by 9 bases, and 13 bases separated the two germline ends. The CDR3 loop spans 14 amino acids. Here the CDR3 DNA reads TGTGCCAGCAGCTCGAGCTGGGTTGGTTCACCCCTCCACTTT. Residues: CASSSSWVGSPLHF.